These 23 T cell receptor beta chains were all obtained from the same sample, sequenced in a study of cytomegalovirus exposure and HLA in healthy donors. Repertoires were generated with immunoSEQ multiplex PCR, while TCRdb's copy carries only in-frame clones and drops some. The sample includes under 50,000 clones, about 93% seen only once; the top ten take around 8%. Sequenced: PBMCs. These TCRs come from a woman aged 18 to 35 in good health and CMV-seropositive.

This sequence joins TRBV11-2 and TRBJ2-2; 9 bases agree with TRBD2. The ends lost 4 bases at V and 4 bases at J; junction bases unmatched: 16. Germline V CDR1 and CDR2: SGHAT, FQNNGV. The CDR3 is 19 amino acids. The CDR3, as DNA: TGTGCCAGCAGCTCGAAGGGGGGGGTACCTAGCGGGACCACCGGGGAGCTGTTTTTT. It translates to CASSSKGGVPSGTTGELFF.

The gene calls are TRBV27 and TRBJ2-1, with a possible D match to TRBD2 (5 bases). CDR3 length equals 16 residues. Trimming took 8 bases from V and 0 from J, leaving 17 bases between them. Germline V gene lookup returns CDR1 MNHEY and CDR2 SMNVEV (reference sequence). CDR3 sequence (DNA): TGTGCCAGCGGGAGTGGTGCGGCTATCTCCTACAATGAGCAGTTCTTC. Its translation: CASGSGAAISYNEQFF.

This sequence joins TRBV4-2 and TRBJ2-3, with 11 bases matching TRBD2. This CDR3 contains 20 residues. CDR1 and CDR2 (germline): LGHNA, YNFKEQ. V lost 4 bases to trimming and J lost 12 bases; unmatched junction nucleotides: 27. The DNA of the CDR3 is TGTGCCAGCAGCCGGACCGGGACTAGCGGACTCACAGATACTAAACTACCCCAGTATTTT. This encodes CASSRTGTSGLTDTKLPQYF.

The rearrangement links TRBV19 to TRBJ2-7, with TRBD2 matching 13 bases. The CDR3 is 15 amino acids. Germline-derived CDR1 and CDR2 are LNHDA and SQIVND (reference sequence). Trimming at V came to 5 bases and at J to 3 bases, leaving 4 bases not matched to a gene. CDR3 region: CASSLGLAGDYEQYF. CDR3 nucleotide sequence: TGTGCCAGTAGTCTCGGACTAGCGGGAGACTACGAGCAGTACTTC.

CDR3: CASGRVGGEKLFF. DNA for the CDR3: TGTGCCAGCGGGAGGGTGGGCGGTGAAAAACTGTTTTTT. This chain connects TRBV13 to TRBJ1-4; no reliable D call. V lost 8 bases and J 7 bases, leaving 14 bases between the germline ends. Germline V gives CDR1 PRHDT, CDR2 FYEKMQ (reference sequence). This CDR3 has 13 amino acids.

The chain links TRBV9 to TRBJ2-1; D remains ambiguous. The CDR3 consists of 15 residues. V was cut by 0 bases and J by 7 bases, with 14 bases left in between. CDR1 is SGDLS, CDR2 YYNGEE, per germline. Here the CDR3 reads CASSVVAGDKNEQFF. The CDR3 DNA is TGTGCCAGCAGCGTAGTTGCTGGAGATAAGAATGAGCAGTTCTTC.

The CDR3 nucleotides are TGTGCCAGTAGTTTCCTAGCGGGGTTAAATGAGCAGTTCTTC. Translating it yields CASSFLAGLNEQFF. The chain joins TRBV19 to TRBJ2-1; the match to TRBD2 covers 9 bases. The germline gives CDR1 LNHDA, CDR2 SQIVND (reference sequence). This CDR3 contains 14 residues. Germline trimming cut 5 bases from V and 7 bases from J; bases unmatched to any gene: 6.

The rearrangement joins TRBV29-1 to TRBJ2-3, with 8 positions matching TRBD2. Germline V gene lookup returns CDR1 SQVTM and CDR2 ANQGSEA. The CDR3 length is 14 residues. The V gene end was trimmed by 5 bases and the J gene end by 6 bases; junction bases not matched to a gene: 10. This chain's CDR3 is CSVPTAGVGDTQYF. The CDR3 DNA reads TGCAGCGTTCCAACAGCGGGAGTTGGGGATACGCAGTATTTT.

The chain has TRBV19 and TRBJ1-3, with D uncertain. The CDR3 contains 14 residues. The germline CDR1 and CDR2 sequences are LNHDA and SQIVND (reference sequence). Trimming took off 9 bases at V and 0 bases at J, with 12 bases between the two ends. The CDR3 spells CASLVVSSGNTIYF. For the CDR3, the DNA is TGTGCCAGCTTGGTAGTAAGCTCTGGAAACACCATATATTTT.

V is TRBV27 and J is TRBJ2-2; 7 nucleotides line up with TRBD2. CDR1 is MNHEY and CDR2 is SMNVEV in the germline V gene (reference sequence). With 2 bases clipped from V and 5 bases from J, the junction kept 11 bases outside the gene matches. This CDR3 has 17 amino acids. CDR3 loop: CASSLNLGLVKTGELFF. The CDR3 nucleotides read TGTGCCAGCAGTTTAAATCTCGGACTAGTGAAAACCGGGGAGCTGTTTTTT.

This clone was found a few times. This chain joins TRBV19 and TRBJ1-1, with TRBD1 as a possible D gene (6 bases). Germline CDR1 LNHDA, CDR2 SQIVND (reference sequence). V dropped 5 bases and J dropped 4 bases, with 11 bases sitting between them. This CDR3 has 13 residues. The CDR3 here is CASSATGSTEAFF. CDR3 DNA sequence: TGTGCCAGTAGTGCCACAGGGTCCACTGAAGCTTTCTTT.

The V and J genes are TRBV18 and TRBJ1-5, with TRBD1 identical over 8 bases. The CDR3 loop spans 15 amino acids. V lost 1 base to trimming and J lost 3 bases; unmatched junction nucleotides: 2. Germline values: CDR1 KGHSH, CDR2 LQKENI. The CDR3 loop is CASSPQTGVNQPQHF. The DNA of the CDR3 is TGTGCCAGCTCACCACAGACAGGGGTCAATCAGCCCCAGCATTTT. The full variable domain, rest sourced from reference TRBV18 and TRBJ1-5, is NAGVMQNPRHLVRRRGQEARLRCSPMKGHSHVYWYRQLPEEGLKFMVYLQKENIIDESGMPKERFSAEFPKEGPSILRIQQVVRGDSAAYFCASSPQTGVNQPQHFGDGTRLSIL.

The sample holds one count of this clone. For the CDR3, the DNA is TGTGCCAGCAGCACATCCGTCGGGGAGCTGTTTTTT. This translates into CASSTSVGELFF. The genes are TRBV7-3 and TRBJ2-2; D is unresolved. This CDR3 has 12 amino acids. V was cut by 5 bases and J by 7 bases, with 8 bases left in between. CDR1 and CDR2 from the germline V gene are SGHTA and FQGTGA.

The chain joins TRBV7-9 to TRBJ1-3; D is undetermined. The CDR3 covers 14 residues. CDR1 and CDR2 (germline): SEHNR, FQNEAQ (reference sequence). V gave up 5 bases and J gave up 0 bases, with 8 bases separating them. This CDR3 is CASSLYSSGNTIYF. CDR3 sequence (DNA): TGTGCCAGCAGCCTATACAGCTCTGGAAACACCATATATTTT. The full variable domain, completed using reference TRBV7-9 and TRBJ1-3, is DTGVSQNPRHKITKRGQNVTFRCDPISEHNRLYWYRQTLGQGPEFLTYFQNEAQLEKSRLLSDRFSAERPKGSFSTLEIQRTEQGDSAMYLCASSLYSSGNTIYFGEGSWLTVV.

The chain is built from TRBV7-2 and TRBJ2-3, with 10 nucleotides matching TRBD2. The trim removed 3 bases at V and 2 bases at J, leaving 5 bases unmatched. Looked up from germline, CDR1 is SGHTA and CDR2 is FQGNSA. The CDR3 consists of 16 residues. The CDR3 DNA reads TGTGCCAGCAGCTTCGGGCTAGCGGGAGTCACAGATACGCAGTATTTT. This gives the protein CASSFGLAGVTDTQYF.

The chain uses TRBV5-5 and TRBJ2-7; the match to TRBD2 covers 7 bases. The germline V gene encodes CDR1 SGHKS and CDR2 YYEKEE (reference sequence). Trimming took 0 bases from V and 2 from J; bases not matched to a gene: 5. This CDR3 comprises 15 residues. This chain's CDR3 is CASSLAHGLAYEQYF. The CDR3 region has the DNA TGTGCCAGCAGCTTGGCGCACGGACTAGCCTACGAGCAGTACTTC.

This rearrangement joins TRBV10-3 to TRBJ1-2; D uncertain. The CDR3 totals 14 residues. The germline CDR1 and CDR2 sequences are ENHRY and SYGVKD. V was shortened by 2 bases and J by 4 bases, with 11 bases between the two germline ends. Here the CDR3 DNA reads TGTGCCATCAGTGAGGGCGGGATGGGCTATGGCTACACCTTC. Translated: CAISEGGMGYGYTF.

Comment on this clone: This specimen includes other DNA sequences encoding the same CDR3. CDR3 nucleotide sequence: TGCAGCGTTGGACAGGGTGCCTACGAGCAGTACTTC. Translating it yields CSVGQGAYEQYF. The chain carries TRBV29-1 and TRBJ2-7, with TRBD1 matching 7 bases. Trimming cost V 4 bases and J 2 bases; bases outside gene matches: 2. CDR3 length: 12 residues. Germline-derived CDR1 and CDR2 are SQVTM and ANQGSEA.

The rearrangement links TRBV7-3 to TRBJ2-3; 9 positions match TRBD1. The germline V gene encodes CDR1 SGHTA and CDR2 FQGTGA. This CDR3 has 17 amino acids. The trim removed 4 bases at V and 2 bases at J, leaving 10 bases unmatched. The CDR3 loop is CASSSTGTGHSTDTQYF. CDR3 DNA: TGTGCCAGCAGCTCTACCGGGACAGGGCATTCCACAGATACGCAGTATTTT.

The gene calls are TRBV5-1 and TRBJ1-3, with 8 nucleotides matching TRBD1. J was trimmed by 2 bases and V by 4 bases; bases with no gene match: 5. The CDR3 is 15 residues long. The germline V gene encodes CDR1 SGHRS and CDR2 YFSETQ. CDR3 in DNA: TGCGCCAGCAGCACGGACAGGGCCCCTGGAAACACCATATATTTT. This gives the protein CASSTDRAPGNTIYF.

The J gene is TRBJ2-7, the V gene TRBV5-1; 10 bases match TRBD1. The CDR3 sequence is 14 residues long. The germline gives CDR1 SGHRS, CDR2 YFSETQ. Losses at the gene ends were 4 bases for V and 4 bases for J; bases not matched to a gene: 5. The CDR3 region has the DNA TGCGCCAGCAGCCGGGGGACAGGGGATTACGAGCAGTACTTC. As protein: CASSRGTGDYEQYF.

The V call is TRBV5-5, the J call TRBJ1-4, with TRBD1 matching over 11 bases. This CDR3 is 17 amino acids long. The V and J ends lost 0 bases and 0 bases, in that order; junction bases with no gene match: 1. CDR1 and CDR2 from the germline V gene are SGHKS and YYEKEE (reference sequence). DNA of the CDR3: TGTGCCAGCAGCTTGGGGGACAGGGGGACAACTAATGAAAAACTGTTTTTT. As protein: CASSLGDRGTTNEKLFF.

This chain uses TRBV27 with TRBJ1-6; D is possibly TRBD1 (5 bases). V was clipped by 10 bases and J by 0 bases, with 13 bases between them. The germline V gene has CDR1 MNHEY and CDR2 SMNVEV (reference sequence). The CDR3 loop spans 15 amino acids. CDR3 protein: CATLSGGSYNSPLHF. CDR3 nucleotides: TGTGCCACCCTTTCGGGGGGCTCCTATAATTCACCCCTCCACTTT.